This is a list of T cell receptor beta chains from one sample in a study of CD8+CD57+ T cells in acquired aplastic anemia. One entry per CDR3 protein, called by TCRdb with MiXCR from the reads. The sample shows hundreds of thousands of distinct CDR3 sequences, roughly 50% of them seen only once. The sequenced sample consisted of sorted CD4+, CD8+, or CD8+CD57+ T cells (not recorded which) from PBMCs. All receptors derive from a human donor with aplastic anemia. CDR3s leave out the opening cysteine and the closing phenylalanine or tryptophan. Each record gives: J gene, V gene, CDR3 length, CDR3 protein.

J gene: TRBJ2-4; V gene: TRBV12-3/TRBV12-4; CDR3 length: 11; CDR3 protein: ASTDRAGDIQY
J gene: TRBJ1-2; V gene: TRBV24-1; CDR3 length: 11; CDR3 protein: ATSDFSGAGYT
J gene: TRBJ1-2; V gene: TRBV5-1; CDR3 length: 11; CDR3 protein: ASSLGPGDGYT
J gene: TRBJ2-3; V gene: TRBV7-9; CDR3 length: 14; CDR3 protein: ASSPRGRQVAGTQY
J gene: TRBJ1-1; V gene: TRBV5-1; CDR3 length: 12; CDR3 protein: ASSPEPDTTEAF
J gene: TRBJ2-2; V gene: TRBV9; CDR3 length: 12; CDR3 protein: ASRLAGYTGELF
J gene: TRBJ1-6; V gene: TRBV10-3; CDR3 length: 14; CDR3 protein: AISEPRGRHNSPLH
J gene: TRBJ2-3; V gene: TRBV24-1; CDR3 length: 15; CDR3 protein: ATSDLRGGLSTDTQY
J gene: TRBJ2-1; V gene: TRBV19; CDR3 length: 13; CDR3 protein: ASSFTSVPYNEQF
J gene: TRBJ1-1; V gene: TRBV7-3; CDR3 length: 16; CDR3 protein: ASSLTHRAGGSSTEAF
J gene: TRBJ1-2; V gene: TRBV20-1; CDR3 length: 12; CDR3 protein: SARDPGRGHGYT
J gene: TRBJ2-1; V gene: TRBV7-9; CDR3 length: 12; CDR3 protein: ASSFGESANEQF
J gene: TRBJ1-4; V gene: TRBV6-6; CDR3 length: 14; CDR3 protein: ASSYSMGPGEEKLF
J gene: TRBJ1-4; V gene: TRBV2; CDR3 length: 14; CDR3 protein: ASSVPDRVGNEKLF
J gene: TRBJ1-1; V gene: TRBV9; CDR3 length: 13; CDR3 protein: ASSVTQGAGTEAF
J gene: TRBJ2-3; V gene: TRBV7-9; CDR3 length: 12; CDR3 protein: ASSFGTGSHEQY
J gene: TRBJ1-4; V gene: TRBV6-1; CDR3 length: 12; CDR3 protein: ASIIGVTNEKLF
J gene: TRBJ1-5; V gene: TRBV28; CDR3 length: 14; CDR3 protein: ASRAPSGGSNQPQH
J gene: TRBJ2-3; V gene: TRBV25-1; CDR3 length: 13; CDR3 protein: ASTLTGGRMDTQY
J gene: TRBJ1-4; V gene: TRBV5-6; CDR3 length: 13; CDR3 protein: ASSKGWQILEKLF
J gene: TRBJ2-7; V gene: TRBV5-6; CDR3 length: 8; CDR3 protein: ASSLTRQY
J gene: TRBJ2-7; V gene: TRBV15; CDR3 length: 11; CDR3 protein: ATSRPLGGEQY
J gene: TRBJ1-1; V gene: TRBV24-1; CDR3 length: 12; CDR3 protein: ATRSSEGQTEAF
J gene: TRBJ1-1; V gene: TRBV5-1; CDR3 length: 11; CDR3 protein: ASSLVGLSEAF
J gene: TRBJ2-5; V gene: TRBV12-5; CDR3 length: 12; CDR3 protein: ASKEQGPQETQY
J gene: TRBJ2-7; V gene: TRBV7-7; CDR3 length: 11; CDR3 protein: ASSLDRGDEQY
J gene: TRBJ2-2; V gene: TRBV19; CDR3 length: 13; CDR3 protein: ASSKGAFDTGELF
J gene: TRBJ2-3; V gene: TRBV7-9; CDR3 length: 12; CDR3 protein: ASSLRMVEDTQY
J gene: TRBJ1-6; V gene: TRBV20-1; CDR3 length: 9; CDR3 protein: SASPNSPLH
J gene: TRBJ2-5; V gene: TRBV15; CDR3 length: 12; CDR3 protein: ATSSAGAGETQY
J gene: TRBJ1-4; V gene: TRBV6-5; CDR3 length: 15; CDR3 protein: ASRGQGTLATNEKLF
J gene: TRBJ1-1; V gene: TRBV11-3; CDR3 length: 13; CDR3 protein: ASSPGQGMNTEAF
J gene: TRBJ1-2; V gene: TRBV7-6; CDR3 length: 14; CDR3 protein: ASSLEQGASPGGYT
J gene: TRBJ2-5; V gene: TRBV25-1; CDR3 length: 12; CDR3 protein: ASGGADFQETQY
J gene: TRBJ1-5; V gene: TRBV9; CDR3 length: 12; CDR3 protein: ASSEENSNQPQH
J gene: TRBJ1-2; V gene: TRBV20-1; CDR3 length: 11; CDR3 protein: SARSDSGYGYT
J gene: TRBJ1-6; V gene: TRBV5-1; CDR3 length: 15; CDR3 protein: ASSTRRSGEGNSPLH
J gene: TRBJ1-2; V gene: TRBV20-1; CDR3 length: 13; CDR3 protein: SARERGEVNYGYT
J gene: TRBJ1-1; V gene: TRBV6-2/TRBV6-3; CDR3 length: 14; CDR3 protein: ASSYWDRGGGTEAF
J gene: TRBJ2-5; V gene: TRBV12-3/TRBV12-4; CDR3 length: 12; CDR3 protein: ASSTPGSPETQY
J gene: TRBJ2-7; V gene: TRBV2; CDR3 length: 10; CDR3 protein: ASSKDTYEQY
J gene: TRBJ1-2; V gene: TRBV11-2; CDR3 length: 12; CDR3 protein: ASSQGRDNYGYT
J gene: TRBJ2-7; V gene: TRBV19; CDR3 length: 13; CDR3 protein: ASSSLLGGGDEQY
J gene: TRBJ2-3; V gene: TRBV6-1; CDR3 length: 12; CDR3 protein: ASSYGEGADTQY
J gene: TRBJ1-2; V gene: TRBV25-1; CDR3 length: 10; CDR3 protein: ASMGQDGGYT
J gene: TRBJ2-5; V gene: TRBV7-2; CDR3 length: 14; CDR3 protein: ASSLGAGGRVETQY
J gene: TRBJ1-1; V gene: TRBV10-3; CDR3 length: 11; CDR3 protein: AISEAVNTEAF
J gene: TRBJ2-6; V gene: TRBV20-1; CDR3 length: 12; CDR3 protein: SAPTGSGANVLT
J gene: TRBJ2-7; V gene: TRBV7-9; CDR3 length: 13; CDR3 protein: ASSLGQGGPYEQY
J gene: TRBJ1-2; V gene: TRBV7-2; CDR3 length: 12; CDR3 protein: ASSHRTGRYGYT
J gene: TRBJ1-2; V gene: TRBV15; CDR3 length: 12; CDR3 protein: ATSRGQGSYGYT
J gene: TRBJ2-1; V gene: TRBV11-2; CDR3 length: 11; CDR3 protein: ASSALSSNEQF
J gene: TRBJ1-5; V gene: TRBV6-1; CDR3 length: 13; CDR3 protein: ASTEQALSNQPQH
J gene: TRBJ1-5; V gene: TRBV2; CDR3 length: 13; CDR3 protein: ASSEMGGKDQPQH
J gene: TRBJ2-3; V gene: TRBV4-2; CDR3 length: 11; CDR3 protein: ASSQTLGDSQY
J gene: TRBJ1-2; V gene: TRBV24-1; CDR3 length: 12; CDR3 protein: ATSDMTENYGYT
J gene: TRBJ2-3; V gene: TRBV14; CDR3 length: 13; CDR3 protein: ASRKSGESTDMQY
J gene: TRBJ2-7; V gene: TRBV3-1; CDR3 length: 13; CDR3 protein: ASSQDISGAYEQY